This TCR beta chain was observed in a study of shared clonotypes between healthy human individuals. Findings and limits, study-wide: Clonotypes not shared had lower generation probabilities than those common to all four donors.

Worth noting for this clone: Its antigen is currently unknown.

V lost 6 bases, J lost 8 bases, and 23 bases lay in between. The CDR3 extends over 16 amino acids. Germline CDR1 reads SEHNR; CDR2 reads FQNEAQ (reference sequence). Only in-frame clones appear in the TCRdb table, and some are missing; sequencing was by immunoSEQ multiplex PCR. The profile shows 1.6 million or so clones, more than 95% of them singletons. The split of CD4+ cells yielded CD45RA+ naive and CD45RA-negative memory subsets. The TCR comes from a man aged 30-40 years in good health. Material: naive CD4+ T cells sorted from blood. Documented subset: CD45RA+ positively selected. This chain links TRBV7-9 with TRBJ1-3; D is unclear. The CDR3 bases are TGTGCCAGCAGTTTAACGCGGCAGCCCGGGAGGGACACCATATATTTT. Translated, it gives CASSLTRQPGRDTIYF.